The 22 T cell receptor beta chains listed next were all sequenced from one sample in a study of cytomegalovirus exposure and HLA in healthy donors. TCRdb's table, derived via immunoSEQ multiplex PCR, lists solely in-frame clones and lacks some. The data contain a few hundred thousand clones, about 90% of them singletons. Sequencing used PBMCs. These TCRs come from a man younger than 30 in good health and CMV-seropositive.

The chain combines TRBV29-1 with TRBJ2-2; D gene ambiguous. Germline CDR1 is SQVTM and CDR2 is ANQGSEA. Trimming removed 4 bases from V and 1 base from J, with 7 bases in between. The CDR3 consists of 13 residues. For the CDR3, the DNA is TGCAGCGTTGTTAGGGTGAACACCGGGGAGCTGTTTTTT. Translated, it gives CSVVRVNTGELFF.

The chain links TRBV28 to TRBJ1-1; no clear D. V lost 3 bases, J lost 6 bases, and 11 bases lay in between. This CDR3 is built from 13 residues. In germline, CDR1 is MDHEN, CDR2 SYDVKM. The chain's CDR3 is CASSLAGVAEAFF. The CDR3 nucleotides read TGTGCCAGCAGTTTGGCAGGAGTAGCTGAAGCTTTCTTT.

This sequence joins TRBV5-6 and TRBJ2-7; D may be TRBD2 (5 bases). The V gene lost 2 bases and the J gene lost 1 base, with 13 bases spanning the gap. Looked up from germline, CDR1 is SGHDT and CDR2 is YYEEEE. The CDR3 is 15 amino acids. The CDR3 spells CASSLVPGSSYEQYF. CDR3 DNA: TGTGCCAGCAGCTTAGTCCCGGGATCATCCTACGAGCAGTACTTC.

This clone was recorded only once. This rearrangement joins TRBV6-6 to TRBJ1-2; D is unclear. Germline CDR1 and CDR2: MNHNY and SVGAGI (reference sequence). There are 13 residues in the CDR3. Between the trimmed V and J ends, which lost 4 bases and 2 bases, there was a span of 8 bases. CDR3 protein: CASSLRPNYGYTF. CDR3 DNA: TGTGCCAGCAGTTTGAGGCCAAACTATGGCTACACCTTC.

The CDR3 sequence: CASSLDNDRRAQHF. The CDR3, as DNA: TGTGCCAGCAGCCTCGATAACGACCGTAGGGCCCAGCATTTT. This chain joins TRBV11-2 and TRBJ1-5; D ambiguous. Germline CDR1 reads SGHAT; CDR2 reads FQNNGV. The V gene lost 5 bases and the J gene lost 11 bases, with 19 bases spanning the gap. This CDR3 spans 14 amino acids.

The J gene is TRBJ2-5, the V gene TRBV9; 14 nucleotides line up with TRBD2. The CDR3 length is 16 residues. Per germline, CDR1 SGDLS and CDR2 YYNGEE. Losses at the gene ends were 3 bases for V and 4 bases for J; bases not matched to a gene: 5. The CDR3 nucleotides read TGTGCCAGCAGCGCGACTAGCGGGAGGGCCTCAGAGACCCAGTACTTC. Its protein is CASSATSGRASETQYF.

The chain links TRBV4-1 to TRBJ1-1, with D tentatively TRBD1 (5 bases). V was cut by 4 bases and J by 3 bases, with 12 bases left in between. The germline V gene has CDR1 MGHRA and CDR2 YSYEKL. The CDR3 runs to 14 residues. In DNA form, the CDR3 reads TGCGCCAGCAGCCCTGAACGGGGGTACACTGAAGCTTTCTTT. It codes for CASSPERGYTEAFF.

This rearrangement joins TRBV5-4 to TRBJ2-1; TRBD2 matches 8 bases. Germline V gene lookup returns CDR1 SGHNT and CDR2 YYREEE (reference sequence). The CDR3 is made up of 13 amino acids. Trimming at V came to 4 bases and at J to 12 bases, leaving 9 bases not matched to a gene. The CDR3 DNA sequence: TGTGCCAGCAGCGGAAGCGGGAGCACTGGGCAGTTCTTC. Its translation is CASSGSGSTGQFF. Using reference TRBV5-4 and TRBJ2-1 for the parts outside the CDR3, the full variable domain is ETGVTQSPTHLIKTRGQQVTLRCSSQSGHNTVSWYQQALGQGPQFIFQYYREEENGRGNFPPRFSGLQFPNYSSELNVNALELDDSALYLCASSGSGSTGQFFGPGTRLTVL.

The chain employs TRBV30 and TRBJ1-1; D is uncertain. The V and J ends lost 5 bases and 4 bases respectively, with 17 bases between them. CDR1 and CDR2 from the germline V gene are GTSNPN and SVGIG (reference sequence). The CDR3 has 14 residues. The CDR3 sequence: CAWSHVGLGTEAFF. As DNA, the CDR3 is TGTGCCTGGTCCCACGTAGGGTTGGGCACTGAAGCTTTCTTT.

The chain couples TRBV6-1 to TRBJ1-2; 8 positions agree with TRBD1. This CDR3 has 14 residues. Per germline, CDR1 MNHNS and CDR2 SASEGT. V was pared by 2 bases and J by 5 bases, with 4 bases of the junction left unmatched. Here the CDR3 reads CASSEQGARYGYTF. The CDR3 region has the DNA TGTGCCAGCAGTGAACAGGGGGCTCGATATGGCTACACCTTC.

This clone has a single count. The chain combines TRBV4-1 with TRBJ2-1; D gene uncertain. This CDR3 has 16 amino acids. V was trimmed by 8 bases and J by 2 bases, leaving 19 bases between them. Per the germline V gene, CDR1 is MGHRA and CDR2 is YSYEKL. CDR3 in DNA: TGCGCCAGCCTACCGAGCCCGGGTTCTACCTACAATGAGCAGTTCTTC. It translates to CASLPSPGSTYNEQFF.

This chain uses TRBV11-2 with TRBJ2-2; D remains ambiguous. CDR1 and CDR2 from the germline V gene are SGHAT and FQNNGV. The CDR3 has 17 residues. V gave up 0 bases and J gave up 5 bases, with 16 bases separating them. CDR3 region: CASSLDPTPLRTGELFF. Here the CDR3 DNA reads TGTGCCAGCAGCTTAGATCCCACCCCCCTGAGGACCGGGGAGCTGTTTTTT. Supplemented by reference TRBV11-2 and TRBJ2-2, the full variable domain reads EAGVAQSPRYKIIEKRQSVAFWCNPISGHATLYWYQQILGQGPKLLIQFQNNGVVDDSQLPKDRFSAERLKGVDSTLKIQPAKLEDSAVYLCASSLDPTPLRTGELFFGEGSRLTVL.

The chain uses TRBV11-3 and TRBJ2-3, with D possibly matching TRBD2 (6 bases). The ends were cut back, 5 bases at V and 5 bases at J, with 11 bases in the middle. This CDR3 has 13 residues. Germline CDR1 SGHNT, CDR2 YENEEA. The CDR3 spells CASSPRAGDTQYF. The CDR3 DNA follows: TGTGCCAGCAGCCCACGAGCGGGAGATACGCAGTATTTT.

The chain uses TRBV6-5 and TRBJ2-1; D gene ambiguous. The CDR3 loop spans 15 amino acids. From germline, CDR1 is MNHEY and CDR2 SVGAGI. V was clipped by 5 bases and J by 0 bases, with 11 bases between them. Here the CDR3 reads CASSPDMSSYNEQFF. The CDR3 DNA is TGTGCCAGCAGTCCTGACATGAGCTCCTACAATGAGCAGTTCTTC.

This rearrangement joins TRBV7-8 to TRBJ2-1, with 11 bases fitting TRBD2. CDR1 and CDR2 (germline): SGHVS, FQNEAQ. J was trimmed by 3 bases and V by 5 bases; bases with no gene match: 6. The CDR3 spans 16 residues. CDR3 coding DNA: TGTGCCAGCAGCCCGCAACTAGCGGGAGTCTACAATGAGCAGTTCTTC. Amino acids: CASSPQLAGVYNEQFF.

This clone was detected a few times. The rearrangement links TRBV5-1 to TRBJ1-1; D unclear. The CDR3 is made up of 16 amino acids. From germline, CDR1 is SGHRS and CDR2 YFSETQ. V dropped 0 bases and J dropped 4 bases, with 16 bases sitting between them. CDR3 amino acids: CASSLGSTPPSTEAFF. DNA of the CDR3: TGCGCCAGCAGCTTGGGGTCGACCCCGCCGAGCACTGAAGCTTTCTTT.

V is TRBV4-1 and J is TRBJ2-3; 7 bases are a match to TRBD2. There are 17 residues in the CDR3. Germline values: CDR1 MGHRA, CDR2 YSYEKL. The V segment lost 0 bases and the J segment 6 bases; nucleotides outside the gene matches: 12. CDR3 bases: TGCGCCAGCAGCCAAGATAGTTTTGGCGGGAGTATGGATACGCAGTATTTT. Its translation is CASSQDSFGGSMDTQYF.

The CDR3 sequence: CASSLGQGIDGYTF. The CDR3 bases are TGCGCCAGCAGCCTAGGACAGGGGATCGATGGCTACACCTTC. The chain employs TRBV5-1 and TRBJ1-2; 9 bases agree with TRBD1. Germline V gives CDR1 SGHRS, CDR2 YFSETQ. J was trimmed by 6 bases and V by 4 bases; bases with no gene match: 7. This CDR3 region has 14 residues.

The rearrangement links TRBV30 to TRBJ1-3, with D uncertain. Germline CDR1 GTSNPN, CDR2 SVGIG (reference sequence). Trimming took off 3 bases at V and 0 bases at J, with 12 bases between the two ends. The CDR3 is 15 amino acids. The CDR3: CAWSEGSHSGNTIYF. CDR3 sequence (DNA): TGTGCCTGGAGCGAGGGATCCCACTCTGGAAACACCATATATTTT.

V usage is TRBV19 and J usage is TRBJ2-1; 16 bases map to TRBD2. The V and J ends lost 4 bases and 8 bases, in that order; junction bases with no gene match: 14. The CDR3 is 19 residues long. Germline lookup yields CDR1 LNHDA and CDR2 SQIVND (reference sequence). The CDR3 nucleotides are TGTGCCAGTAGTACAACCGGGACTAGCGGGAGGGCCTCTATATATGAGCAGTTCTTC. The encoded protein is CASSTTGTSGRASIYEQFF.

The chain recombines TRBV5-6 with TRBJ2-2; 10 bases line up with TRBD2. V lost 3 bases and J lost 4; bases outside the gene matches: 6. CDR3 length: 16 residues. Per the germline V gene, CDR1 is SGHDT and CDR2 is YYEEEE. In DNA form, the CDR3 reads TGTGCCAGCAGCTCGATGACTAGCGGGTTCACCGGGGAGCTGTTTTTT. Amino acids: CASSSMTSGFTGELFF.

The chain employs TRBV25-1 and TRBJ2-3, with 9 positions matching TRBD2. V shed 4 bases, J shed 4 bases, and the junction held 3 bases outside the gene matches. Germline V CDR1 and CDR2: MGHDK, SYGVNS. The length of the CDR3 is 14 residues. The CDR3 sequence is CASSGREGPDTQYF. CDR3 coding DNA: TGTGCCAGCAGTGGGCGGGAGGGCCCAGATACGCAGTATTTT.